This entry lists 9 T cell receptor beta chains sequenced from one sample in a study of blood T cell repertoires in COVID-19. Generated by immunoSEQ multiplex PCR, the TCRdb table keeps only in-frame clones and is missing some. The table includes tens of thousands of clones, roughly 73% detected once. The sample comprised peripheral blood. The source of these receptors is a woman aged 55-69 years with acute or convalescent COVID-19.

The chain carries TRBV5-1 and TRBJ2-5, with D maybe TRBD2 (6 bases). Trimming removed 5 bases at V and 5 bases at J, with 19 bases between. Per the germline V gene, CDR1 is SGHRS and CDR2 is YFSETQ. This CDR3 spans 15 amino acids. CDR3 bases: TGCGCCAGCAGTCTTTCGGGAGCCCCAGCCGAGACCCAGTACTTC. It specifies CASSLSGAPAETQYF.

The chain uses TRBV5-6 and TRBJ1-1; no definite D call. Trimming shortened V by 4 bases and J by 0 bases, and 10 bases separated the two germline ends. The CDR3 consists of 14 residues. In germline, CDR1 is SGHDT, CDR2 YYEEEE. This chain's CDR3 is CASSPQYMNTEAFF. CDR3 DNA: TGTGCCAGCAGCCCTCAGTACATGAACACTGAAGCTTTCTTT.

The chain joins TRBV7-9 to TRBJ1-2; no clear D. The length of the CDR3 is 14 residues. The V and J ends lost 5 bases and 4 bases respectively, with 14 bases between them. CDR1 is SEHNR, CDR2 FQNEAQ, per germline (reference sequence). The CDR3 here is CASSAESSFYGYTF. The CDR3 coding sequence is TGTGCCAGCAGCGCCGAGTCGTCGTTCTATGGCTACACCTTC.

This clone was seen a handful of times. V is TRBV5-1 and J is TRBJ2-7, with 10 bases that match TRBD2. CDR1 and CDR2 from the germline V gene are SGHRS and YFSETQ. The CDR3 runs to 17 residues. V lost 1 base, J lost 5 bases, and 12 bases stayed unmatched. The DNA for the CDR3 is TGCGCCAGCAGCTTGCAGGAGAGGAGCGGGGGGGCGCACGAGCAGTACTTC. Residues: CASSLQERSGGAHEQYF. Complete variable domain (other parts from reference TRBV5-1 and TRBJ2-7): KAGVTQTPRYLIKTRGQQVTLSCSPISGHRSVSWYQQTPGQGLQFLFEYFSETQRNKGNFPGRFSGRQFSNSRSEMNVSTLELGDSALYLCASSLQERSGGAHEQYFGPGTRLTVT.

This clone was observed once. The rearrangement uses TRBV10-3 and TRBJ1-4, with TRBD1 identical over 10 bases. The trim removed 2 bases at V and 8 bases at J, leaving 2 bases unmatched. There are 14 residues in the CDR3. Germline CDR1 reads ENHRY; CDR2 reads SYGVKD. CDR3 DNA: TGTGCCATCAGTGAGGGGACAGGGGACGAAAAACTGTTTTTT. The encoded protein is CAISEGTGDEKLFF.

V is TRBV16 and J is TRBJ2-5; D gene uncertain. CDR3 length equals 15 residues. V gave up 0 bases and J gave up 7 bases, with 15 bases separating them. Germline V gene data show CDR1 as KGHSY and CDR2 as FQNENV. The chain's CDR3 is CASSQSTPPTRTQYF. The CDR3 region has the DNA TGTGCCAGCAGCCAATCGACACCCCCTACTCGGACCCAGTACTTC. Full variable domain (rest looked up from reference TRBV16 and TRBJ2-5): GEEVAQTPKHLVRGEGQKAKLYCAPIKGHSYVFWYQQVLKNEFKFLISFQNENVFDETGMPKERFSAKCLPNSPCSLEIQATKLEDSAVYFCASSQSTPPTRTQYFGPGTRLLVL.

J is TRBJ2-3 and V is TRBV6-5; TRBD2 matches 9 bases. Germline V CDR1 and CDR2: MNHEY, SVGAGI. J was trimmed by 5 bases and V by 7 bases; bases with no gene match: 10. The CDR3 loop spans 15 amino acids. CDR3 DNA sequence: TGTGCCAGCACGGGAGCGGGGGGACGACTAGATACGCAGTATTTT. Translated, it gives CASTGAGGRLDTQYF.

The CDR3 DNA reads as TGTGCCAGCAGCTTCGGACAGCCGAACCCACCCCTCCACTTT. Its protein is CASSFGQPNPPLHF. The chain has TRBV7-9 and TRBJ1-6, with a possible D match to TRBD1 (6 bases). Germline CDR1 reads SEHNR; CDR2 reads FQNEAQ (reference sequence). The CDR3 is 14 residues long. V was cut by 3 bases and J by 11 bases, with 14 bases left in between.

In its sample, this clone was seen a few times. The rearrangement uses TRBV4-2 and TRBJ1-1; 7 bases are a match to TRBD1. The CDR3 length is 13 residues. The ends lost 0 bases at V and 8 bases at J; junction bases unmatched: 3. Germline V gene sequence: CDR1 LGHNA, CDR2 YNFKEQ. The CDR3 coding sequence is TGTGCCAGCAGCCAAGATAGGGGGCGGGAAGCTTTCTTT. As protein: CASSQDRGREAFF.